This passage covers 21 T cell receptor beta chains from one sample sequenced in a study of Ad26.COV2.S vaccination and SARS-CoV-2 variants. The protocol was immunoSEQ multiplex PCR, while the TCRdb copy is restricted to in-frame clones and leaves out a portion. Of around 370,000 clones listed, roughly nine tenths are singletons. The input for sequencing was peripheral blood, taken after recovery from COVID-19. The receptors come from a human donor who had recovered from COVID-19.

V usage is TRBV7-9 and J usage is TRBJ1-5; TRBD1 agrees at 7 bases. V lost 5 bases and J lost 5; bases outside the gene matches: 3. The CDR3 runs to 13 residues. Germline V gene data show CDR1 as SEHNR and CDR2 as FQNEAQ (reference sequence). CDR3 loop: CASSRTGDQPQHF. CDR3 nucleotide sequence: TGTGCCAGCAGCCGAACAGGGGATCAGCCCCAGCATTTT. Full variable domain (outside the CDR3, taken from reference TRBV7-9 and TRBJ1-5): DTGVSQNPRHKITKRGQNVTFRCDPISEHNRLYWYRQTLGQGPEFLTYFQNEAQLEKSRLLSDRFSAERPKGSFSTLEIQRTEQGDSAMYLCASSRTGDQPQHFGDGTRLSIL.

The chain couples TRBV6-5 to TRBJ2-5; weak D call: TRBD2 (6 bases). The CDR3 has 16 residues. Looked up from germline, CDR1 is MNHEY and CDR2 is SVGAGI. V lost 2 bases, J lost 1 base, and 14 bases lay in between. This CDR3 is CASSYNGAGTQETQYF. The CDR3 nucleotides are TGTGCCAGCAGTTACAATGGGGCGGGGACCCAAGAGACCCAGTACTTC.

The V and J genes are TRBV5-6 and TRBJ2-1, with D perhaps TRBD2 (6 bases). The CDR3 runs 15 residues. Germline assignment: CDR1 SGHDT and CDR2 YYEEEE. Trimming shortened V by 0 bases and J by 10 bases, and 17 bases separated the two germline ends. The CDR3: CASSLGGGYFNEQFF. The CDR3 DNA sequence: TGTGCCAGCAGCTTGGGTGGGGGGTATTTTAACGAGCAGTTCTTC.

Remarks on this clone: One junction end disagrees with the germline gene, perhaps due to a read error. The chain links TRBV12-5 to TRBJ2-1, with 9 bases fitting TRBD1. In germline, CDR1 is LGHNT, CDR2 FRNRAP. CDR3 length: 12 residues. Here the CDR3 reads CASGLAGTGCLF. As DNA, the CDR3 is TGTGCTAGTGGTTTGGCCGGGACAGGGTGCCTCTTC.

This chain connects TRBV13 to TRBJ2-7, with 10 bases matching TRBD2. CDR1 is PRHDT, CDR2 FYEKMQ, per germline (reference sequence). V lost 4 bases, J lost 5 bases, and 8 bases stayed unmatched. The CDR3 totals 15 residues. The CDR3 sequence is CASSYTSGVTHEQYF. CDR3 sequence (DNA): TGTGCCAGCAGCTATACTAGCGGGGTAACCCACGAGCAGTACTTC.

The chain links TRBV10-3 to TRBJ1-1; no definite D call. With 7 bases removed from V and 3 bases from J, the gap between germline ends came to 6 bases. CDR1 is ENHRY and CDR2 is SYGVKD in the germline V gene. This CDR3 comprises 11 residues. The CDR3 nucleotides read TGTGCCATCATCAAGGACACTGAAGCTTTCTTT. The encoded protein is CAIIKDTEAFF.

The CDR3 DNA follows: TGTGCCAGCAGCCACTGGGACAGAATCACAGATACGCAGTATTTT. It is translated as CASSHWDRITDTQYF. The chain combines TRBV3-1 (or the pseudogene TRBV3-2) with TRBJ2-3, with 7 positions matching TRBD1. This CDR3 has 15 residues. Germline CDR1 LGHDT, CDR2 YNNKEL (reference sequence). The V gene end was trimmed by 3 bases and the J gene end by 2 bases; junction bases not matched to a gene: 5.

The V call is TRBV2, the J call TRBJ2-1; D is possibly TRBD1 (6 bases). Germline lookup yields CDR1 SNHLY and CDR2 FYNNEI. The CDR3 is made up of 13 amino acids. V was clipped by 7 bases and J by 7 bases, with 14 bases between them. CDR3 loop: CASNQQGVNEQFF. CDR3 sequence (DNA): TGTGCCAGCAATCAACAGGGAGTGAATGAGCAGTTCTTC.

The chain's CDR3 is CASSLKLTQGANSPLHF. The CDR3 DNA reads TGTGCCAGCAGTTTAAAACTCACACAGGGGGCTAATTCACCCCTCCACTTT. The chain is built from TRBV27 and TRBJ1-6, with 9 bases matching TRBD1. The ends lost 2 bases at V and 6 bases at J; junction bases unmatched: 8. The CDR3 runs to 17 residues. Germline CDR1 is MNHEY and CDR2 is SMNVEV (reference sequence).

The V call is TRBV4-1, the J call TRBJ1-6, with a weak D call TRBD1 (5 bases). Trimming took off 3 bases at V and 7 bases at J, with 13 bases between the two ends. The CDR3 runs 15 residues. Germline lookup yields CDR1 MGHRA and CDR2 YSYEKL. CDR3 sequence (DNA): TGCGCCAGCAGCCAGATTCAGGGCCCCAATTCACCCCTCCACTTT. This translates into CASSQIQGPNSPLHF.

V is TRBV2 and J is TRBJ1-2, with D maybe TRBD1 (5 bases). The CDR3 is 13 amino acids. Germline CDR1 is SNHLY and CDR2 is FYNNEI. V lost 7 bases, J lost 2 bases, and 11 bases lay in between. The CDR3 DNA reads as TGTGCCAGCATAGGGGACGTAAACTATGGCTACACCTTC. As protein: CASIGDVNYGYTF.

The gene calls are TRBV13 and TRBJ1-3; TRBD1 might be the D (6 bases). The germline V gene encodes CDR1 PRHDT and CDR2 FYEKMQ (reference sequence). V was clipped by 3 bases and J by 2 bases, with 11 bases between them. The CDR3 is 15 residues long. The CDR3 coding sequence is TGTGCCAGCAGCTTTGGGGGGGGCACTGGAAACACCATATATTTT. It codes for CASSFGGGTGNTIYF.

The rearrangement uses TRBV7-3 and TRBJ2-2; maybe TRBD2 (6 bases). Germline V gene lookup returns CDR1 SGHTA and CDR2 FQGTGA. The CDR3 length is 15 residues. V lost 1 base to trimming and J lost 6 bases, with 12 bases between them. CDR3 protein: CASSLRSGGSGELFF. CDR3 sequence (DNA): TGTGCCAGCAGCTTAAGGTCTGGGGGGTCCGGGGAGCTGTTTTTT.

In this sample, this clone turned up a few times. This rearrangement joins TRBV7-9 to TRBJ1-6, with 9 nucleotides matching TRBD1. The trim removed 5 bases at V and 5 bases at J, leaving 4 bases unmatched. This CDR3 has 15 amino acids. The germline V gene encodes CDR1 SEHNR and CDR2 FQNEAQ (reference sequence). CDR3 nucleotides: TGTGCCAGCAGCCGTGGGACAGGGAATAATTCACCCCTCCACTTT. Its protein product is CASSRGTGNNSPLHF.

The chain joins TRBV7-7 to TRBJ2-2; no definite D call. Germline lookup yields CDR1 SSHAT and CDR2 FNYEAQ (reference sequence). V dropped 5 bases and J dropped 3 bases, with 7 bases sitting between them. The CDR3 has 13 amino acids. DNA of the CDR3: TGTGCCAGCAGCGCAACATACACCGGGGAGCTGTTTTTT. Protein: CASSATYTGELFF. The whole variable domain, remainder taken from reference TRBV7-7 and TRBJ2-2, is GAGVSQSPRYKVTKRGQDVTLRCDPISSHATLYWYQQALGQGPEFLTYFNYEAQPDKSGLPSDRFSAERPEGSISTLTIQRTEQRDSAMYRCASSATYTGELFFGEGSRLTVL.

The gene calls are TRBV5-4 and TRBJ2-7; no reliable D call. Trimming stripped 4 bases from V and 7 bases from J, with 9 bases between. This CDR3 is built from 11 residues. Per germline, CDR1 SGHNT and CDR2 YYREEE (reference sequence). This CDR3 is CASSLQGEQYF. CDR3 sequence (DNA): TGTGCCAGCAGCCTGCAAGGGGAGCAGTACTTC.

The CDR3 is CASSAGGRQNTEAFF. In DNA form, the CDR3 reads TGTGCCAGCAGCGCAGGGGGGCGGCAGAACACTGAAGCTTTCTTT. The rearrangement uses TRBV9 and TRBJ1-1; TRBD1 agrees at 7 bases. This CDR3 comprises 15 residues. V was pared by 3 bases and J by 1 base, with 6 bases of the junction left unmatched. CDR1 is SGDLS, CDR2 YYNGEE, per germline.

The gene calls are TRBV13 and TRBJ1-1; D is ambiguous. The CDR3 has 13 amino acids. Germline lookup yields CDR1 PRHDT and CDR2 FYEKMQ (reference sequence). The V gene lost 6 bases and the J gene lost 1 base, with 9 bases spanning the gap. CDR3 loop: CASRSRKNTEAFF. The CDR3 DNA follows: TGTGCCAGCAGATCCCGGAAGAACACTGAAGCTTTCTTT.

V gene TRBV5-1 combines with J gene TRBJ1-6; D gene uncertain. This CDR3 comprises 17 residues. Germline V gives CDR1 SGHRS, CDR2 YFSETQ. V gave up 0 bases and J gave up 0 bases, with 10 bases separating them. DNA for the CDR3: TGCGCCAGCAGCTTGGACGGCAGCAGCTCCTATAATTCACCCCTCCACTTT. This codes for CASSLDGSSSYNSPLHF.

The rearrangement joins TRBV6-5 to TRBJ1-2, with 10 bases lining up with TRBD1. Germline CDR1 MNHEY, CDR2 SVGAGI. Germline trimming cut 8 bases from V and 4 bases from J; bases unmatched to any gene: 4. This CDR3 spans 13 amino acids. The CDR3 DNA is TGTGCCAGCGGACAGGGGGTACCCTATGGCTACACCTTC. It codes for CASGQGVPYGYTF.

This clone was observed once. The chain links TRBV6-2 or TRBV6-3 to TRBJ2-1, with 7 positions matching TRBD1. The germline V gene has CDR1 MNHEY and CDR2 SVGEGT. With 6 bases clipped from V and 10 bases from J, the junction kept 3 bases outside the gene matches. This CDR3 has 11 amino acids. DNA of the CDR3: TGTGCCAGCAGCCTGGGACAGGAGCAGTTCTTC. Its protein product is CASSLGQEQFF.